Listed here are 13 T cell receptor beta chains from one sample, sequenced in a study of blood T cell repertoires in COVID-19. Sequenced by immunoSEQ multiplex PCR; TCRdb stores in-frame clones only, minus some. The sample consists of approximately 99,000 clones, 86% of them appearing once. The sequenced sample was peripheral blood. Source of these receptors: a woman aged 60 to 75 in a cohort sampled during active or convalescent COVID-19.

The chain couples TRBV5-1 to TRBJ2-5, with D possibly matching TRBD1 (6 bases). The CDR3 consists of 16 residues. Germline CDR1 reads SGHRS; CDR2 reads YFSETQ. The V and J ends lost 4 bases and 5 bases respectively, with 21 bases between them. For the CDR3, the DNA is TGCGCCAGCAGCGGAGAAAAGGACAGCCACGGGGAGACCCAGTACTTC. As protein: CASSGEKDSHGETQYF.

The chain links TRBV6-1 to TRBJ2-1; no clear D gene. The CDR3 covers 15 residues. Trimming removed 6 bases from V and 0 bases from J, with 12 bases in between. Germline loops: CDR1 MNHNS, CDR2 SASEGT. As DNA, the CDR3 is TGTGCCAGCAGCCAGTCCCGAAGCTCCTACAATGAGCAGTTCTTC. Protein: CASSQSRSSYNEQFF.

The CDR3 nucleotides read TGTGCCAGCACCCCAGAGGCTAACTATGGCTACACCTTC. It specifies CASTPEANYGYTF. The J gene is TRBJ1-2, the V gene TRBV6-5; no reliable D call. Germline lookup yields CDR1 MNHEY and CDR2 SVGAGI. The V and J ends lost 7 bases and 0 bases respectively, with 9 bases between them. The CDR3 has 13 residues.

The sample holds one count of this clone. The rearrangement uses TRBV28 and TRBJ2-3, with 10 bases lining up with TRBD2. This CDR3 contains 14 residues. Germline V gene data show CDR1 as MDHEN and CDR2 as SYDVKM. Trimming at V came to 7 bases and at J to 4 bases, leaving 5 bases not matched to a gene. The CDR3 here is CASISSGRADTQYF. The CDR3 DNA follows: TGTGCCAGCATTTCCAGCGGGAGGGCAGATACGCAGTATTTT.

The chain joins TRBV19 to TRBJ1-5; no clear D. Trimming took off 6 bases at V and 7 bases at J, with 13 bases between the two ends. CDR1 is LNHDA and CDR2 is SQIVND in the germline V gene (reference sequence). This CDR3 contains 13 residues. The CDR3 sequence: CASSNLGEQPQHF. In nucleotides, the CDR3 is TGTGCCAGTAGCAACCTGGGAGAGCAGCCCCAGCATTTT.

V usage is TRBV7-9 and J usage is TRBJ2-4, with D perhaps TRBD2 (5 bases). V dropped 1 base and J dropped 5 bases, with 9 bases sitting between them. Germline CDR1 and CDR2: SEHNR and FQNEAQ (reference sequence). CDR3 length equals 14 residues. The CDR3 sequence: CASSLGTAQNIQYF. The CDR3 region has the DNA TGTGCCAGCAGCTTAGGGACTGCCCAAAACATTCAGTACTTC.

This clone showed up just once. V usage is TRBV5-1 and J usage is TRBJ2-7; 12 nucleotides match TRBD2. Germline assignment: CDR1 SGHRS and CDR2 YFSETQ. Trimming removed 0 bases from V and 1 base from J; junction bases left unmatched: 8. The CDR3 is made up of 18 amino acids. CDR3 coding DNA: TGCGCCAGCAGCTTGGTTCTAGCGGGAGGGCAAAGATCCTACGAGCAGTACTTC. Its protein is CASSLVLAGGQRSYEQYF.

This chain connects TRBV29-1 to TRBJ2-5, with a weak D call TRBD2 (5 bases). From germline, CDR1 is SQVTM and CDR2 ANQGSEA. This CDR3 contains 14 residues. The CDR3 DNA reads TGCACCATCGAAGGATGGGGAGTCCAAGAGACCCAGTACTTC. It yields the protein CTIEGWGVQETQYF.

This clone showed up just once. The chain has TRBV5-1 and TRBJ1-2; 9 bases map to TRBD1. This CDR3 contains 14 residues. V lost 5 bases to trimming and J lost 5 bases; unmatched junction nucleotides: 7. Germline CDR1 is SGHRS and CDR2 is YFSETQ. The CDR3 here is CASRGQGLDYGYTF. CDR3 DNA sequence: TGCGCCAGCAGGGGACAGGGATTGGATTATGGCTACACCTTC.

The CDR3 DNA follows: TGCAGCGTCGAGGGGACAGGGAGCACCTACGAGCAGTACTTC. Its protein product is CSVEGTGSTYEQYF. V is TRBV29-1 and J is TRBJ2-7; 9 bases are shared with TRBD1. Germline values: CDR1 SQVTM, CDR2 ANQGSEA. V was clipped by 6 bases and J by 2 bases; unmatched bases: 8. This CDR3 has 14 residues.

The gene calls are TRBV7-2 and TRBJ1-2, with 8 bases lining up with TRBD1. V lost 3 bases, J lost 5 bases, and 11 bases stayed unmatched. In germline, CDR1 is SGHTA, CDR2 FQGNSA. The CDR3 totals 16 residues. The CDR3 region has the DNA TGTGCCAGCAGCTTGGGGGTCGGACAGGGTTTGTATGGCTACACCTTC. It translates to CASSLGVGQGLYGYTF. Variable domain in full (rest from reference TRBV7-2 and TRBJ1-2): GAGVSQSPSNKVTEKGKDVELRCDPISGHTALYWYRQSLGQGLEFLIYFQGNSAPDKSGLPSDRFSAERTGGSVSTLTIQRTQQEDSAVYLCASSLGVGQGLYGYTFGSGTRLTVV.

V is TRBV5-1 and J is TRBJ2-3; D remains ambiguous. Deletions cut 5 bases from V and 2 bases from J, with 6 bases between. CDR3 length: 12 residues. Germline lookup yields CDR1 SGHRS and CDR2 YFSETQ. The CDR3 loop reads CASRSATDTQYF. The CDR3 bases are TGCGCCAGCAGAAGCGCCACAGATACGCAGTATTTT. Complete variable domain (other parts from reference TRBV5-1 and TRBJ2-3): KAGVTQTPRYLIKTRGQQVTLSCSPISGHRSVSWYQQTPGQGLQFLFEYFSETQRNKGNFPGRFSGRQFSNSRSEMNVSTLELGDSALYLCASRSATDTQYFGPGTRLTVL.

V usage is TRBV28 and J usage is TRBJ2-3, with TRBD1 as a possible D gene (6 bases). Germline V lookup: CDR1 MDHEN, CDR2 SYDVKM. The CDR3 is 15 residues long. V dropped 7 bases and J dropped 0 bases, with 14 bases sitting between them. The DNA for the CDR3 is TGTGCCAGCACGTATACAGGGCTAAGCACAGATACGCAGTATTTT. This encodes CASTYTGLSTDTQYF.